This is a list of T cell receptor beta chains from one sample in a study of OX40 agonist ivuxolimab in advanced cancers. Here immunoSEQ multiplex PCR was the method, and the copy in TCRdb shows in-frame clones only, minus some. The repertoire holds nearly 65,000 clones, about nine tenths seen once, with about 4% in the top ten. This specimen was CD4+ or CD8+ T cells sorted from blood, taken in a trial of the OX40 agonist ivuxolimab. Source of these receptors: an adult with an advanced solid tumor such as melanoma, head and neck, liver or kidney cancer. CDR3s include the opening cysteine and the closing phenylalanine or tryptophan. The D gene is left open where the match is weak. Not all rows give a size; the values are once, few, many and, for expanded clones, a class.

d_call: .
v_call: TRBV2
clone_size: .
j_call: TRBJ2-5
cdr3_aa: CASSEDAAGGTQETQYF
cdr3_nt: TGTGCCAGCAGTGAAGATGCGGCAGGAGGGACCCAAGAGACCCAGTACTTC

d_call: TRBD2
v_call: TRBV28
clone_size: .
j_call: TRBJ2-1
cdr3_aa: CASSTRLLAGGYNEQFF
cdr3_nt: TGTGCCAGCAGTACTCGGCTGCTAGCGGGGGGATACAATGAGCAGTTCTTC

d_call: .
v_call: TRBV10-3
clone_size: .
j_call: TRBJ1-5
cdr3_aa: CAISEVGVQRNQPQHF
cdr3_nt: TGTGCCATCAGTGAAGTCGGTGTGCAGCGCAATCAGCCCCAGCATTTT

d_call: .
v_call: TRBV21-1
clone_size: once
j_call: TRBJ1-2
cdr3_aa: CASSSTGGMRGYTF
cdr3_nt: TGTGCCAGCAGCTCTACAGGGGGCATGCGTGGCTACACCTTC

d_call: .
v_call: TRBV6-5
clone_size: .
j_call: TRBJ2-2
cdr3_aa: CASSIAGNGELFF
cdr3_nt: TGTGCCAGCAGTATCGCAGGAAACGGGGAGCTGTTTTTT

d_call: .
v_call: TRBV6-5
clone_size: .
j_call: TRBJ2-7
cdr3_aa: CASRNRDRSYEQYF
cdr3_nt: TGTGCCAGCAGGAACCGGGACCGCTCCTACGAGCAGTACTTC

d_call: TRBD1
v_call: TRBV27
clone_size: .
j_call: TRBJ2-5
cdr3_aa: CASSQFPVQGATQETQYF
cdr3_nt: TGTGCCAGCAGCCAATTCCCCGTACAGGGGGCTACCCAAGAGACCCAGTACTTC

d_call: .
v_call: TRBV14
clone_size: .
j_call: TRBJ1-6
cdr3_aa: CASSSLPSVRNSPLHF
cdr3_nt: TGTGCCAGCAGCAGCCTGCCAAGCGTACGGAATTCACCCCTCCACTTT

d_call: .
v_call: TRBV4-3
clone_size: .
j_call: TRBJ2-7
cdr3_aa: CASSQSVRGSYEQYF
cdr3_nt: TGCGCCAGCAGCCAATCAGTACGGGGTTCCTACGAGCAGTACTTC

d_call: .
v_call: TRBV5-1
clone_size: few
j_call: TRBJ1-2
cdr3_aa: CASSRTVTYGYTF
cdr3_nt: TGCGCCAGCAGCAGGACAGTGACCTATGGCTACACCTTC

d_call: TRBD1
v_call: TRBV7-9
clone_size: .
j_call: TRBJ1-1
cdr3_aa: CASSSSGTGFGAFF
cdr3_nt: TGTGCCAGCAGCTCCTCCGGGACAGGGTTTGGAGCTTTCTTT

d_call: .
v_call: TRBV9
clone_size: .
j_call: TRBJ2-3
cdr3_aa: CASSVDGGTLTDTQYF
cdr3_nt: TGTGCCAGCAGCGTAGATGGGGGGACCTTGACAGATACGCAGTATTTT

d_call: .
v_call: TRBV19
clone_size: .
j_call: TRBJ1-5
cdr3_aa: CASWSGAAKPQHF
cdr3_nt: TGTGCCAGTTGGTCAGGGGCAGCCAAGCCCCAGCATTTT

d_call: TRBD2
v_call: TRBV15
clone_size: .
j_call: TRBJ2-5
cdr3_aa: CATSKAVPGLAGGETQYF
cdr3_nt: TGTGCCACCAGCAAAGCTGTACCGGGACTAGCGGGAGGTGAGACCCAGTACTTC

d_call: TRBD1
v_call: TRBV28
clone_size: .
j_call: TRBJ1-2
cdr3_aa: CASRPGGVGYTF
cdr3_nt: TGTGCCAGCAGGCCAGGGGGCGTTGGCTACACCTTC

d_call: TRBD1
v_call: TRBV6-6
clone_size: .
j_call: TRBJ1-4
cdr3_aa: CASSNLRTGDEKLFF
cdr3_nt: TGTGCCAGCAGTAACCTGCGGACAGGGGATGAAAAACTGTTTTTT